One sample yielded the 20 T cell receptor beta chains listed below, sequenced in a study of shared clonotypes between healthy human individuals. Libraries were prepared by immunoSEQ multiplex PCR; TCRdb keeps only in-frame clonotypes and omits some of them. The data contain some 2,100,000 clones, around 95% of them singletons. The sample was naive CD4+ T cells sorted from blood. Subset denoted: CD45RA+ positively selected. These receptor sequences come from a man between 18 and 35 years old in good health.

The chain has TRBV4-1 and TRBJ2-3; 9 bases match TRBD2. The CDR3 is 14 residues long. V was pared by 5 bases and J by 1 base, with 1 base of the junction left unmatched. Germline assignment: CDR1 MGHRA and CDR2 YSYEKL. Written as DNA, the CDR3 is TGCGCCAGCAGCATAGCGGGGGGCACAGATACGCAGTATTTT. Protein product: CASSIAGGTDTQYF.

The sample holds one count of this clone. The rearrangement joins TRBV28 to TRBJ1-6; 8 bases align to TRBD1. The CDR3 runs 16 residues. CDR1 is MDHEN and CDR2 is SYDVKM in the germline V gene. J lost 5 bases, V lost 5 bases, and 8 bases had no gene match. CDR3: CASSIQGANNNSPLHF. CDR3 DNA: TGTGCCAGCAGTATCCAGGGGGCGAACAATAATTCACCCCTCCACTTT.

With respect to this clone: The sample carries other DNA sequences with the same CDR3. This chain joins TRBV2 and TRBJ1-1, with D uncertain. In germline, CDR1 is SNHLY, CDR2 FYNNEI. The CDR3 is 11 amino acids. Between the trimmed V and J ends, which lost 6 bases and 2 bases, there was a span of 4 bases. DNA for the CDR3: TGTGCCAGCAGGGGAAACACTGAAGCTTTCTTT. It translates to CASRGNTEAFF.

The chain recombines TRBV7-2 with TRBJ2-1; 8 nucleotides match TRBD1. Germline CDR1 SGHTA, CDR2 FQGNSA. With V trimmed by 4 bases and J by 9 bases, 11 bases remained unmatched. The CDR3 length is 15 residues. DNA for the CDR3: TGTGCCAGCAGCTCCCGAGGACAGGGATCTAGTGAGCAGTTCTTC. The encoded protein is CASSSRGQGSSEQFF.

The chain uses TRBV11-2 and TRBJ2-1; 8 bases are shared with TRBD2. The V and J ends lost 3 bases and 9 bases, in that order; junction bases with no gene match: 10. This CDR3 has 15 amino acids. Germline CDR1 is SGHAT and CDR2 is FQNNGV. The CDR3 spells CASSLGLDLHGEQFF. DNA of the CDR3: TGTGCCAGCAGCTTGGGACTAGACCTACATGGTGAGCAGTTCTTC. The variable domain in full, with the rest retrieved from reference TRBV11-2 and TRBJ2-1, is EAGVAQSPRYKIIEKRQSVAFWCNPISGHATLYWYQQILGQGPKLLIQFQNNGVVDDSQLPKDRFSAERLKGVDSTLKIQPAKLEDSAVYLCASSLGLDLHGEQFFGPGTRLTVL.

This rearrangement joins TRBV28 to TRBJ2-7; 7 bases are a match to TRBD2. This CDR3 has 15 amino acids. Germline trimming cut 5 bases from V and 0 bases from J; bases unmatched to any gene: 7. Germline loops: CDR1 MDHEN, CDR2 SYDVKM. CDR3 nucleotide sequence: TGTGCCAGCAGTCAGCCGAGCGGGGCCTCCTACGAGCAGTACTTC. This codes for CASSQPSGASYEQYF.

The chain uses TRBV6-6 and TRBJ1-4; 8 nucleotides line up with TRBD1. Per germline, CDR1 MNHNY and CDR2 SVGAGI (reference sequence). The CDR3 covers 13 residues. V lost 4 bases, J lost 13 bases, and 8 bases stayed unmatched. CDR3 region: CASSSPRDRSLFF. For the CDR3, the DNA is TGTGCCAGCAGTTCACCCCGGGACAGGTCACTGTTTTTT.

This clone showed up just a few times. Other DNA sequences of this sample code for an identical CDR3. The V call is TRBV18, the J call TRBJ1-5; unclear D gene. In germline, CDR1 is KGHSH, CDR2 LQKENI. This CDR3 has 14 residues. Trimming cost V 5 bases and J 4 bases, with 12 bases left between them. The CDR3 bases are TGTGCCAGCTCAACTGACGGATCTAATCAGCCCCAGCATTTT. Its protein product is CASSTDGSNQPQHF.

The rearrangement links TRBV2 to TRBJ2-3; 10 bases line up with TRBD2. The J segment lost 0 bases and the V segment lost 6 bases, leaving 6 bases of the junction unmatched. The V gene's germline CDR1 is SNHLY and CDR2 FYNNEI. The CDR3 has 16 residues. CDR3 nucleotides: TGTGCCAGCAGGGTTGGACTAGCGGCTAGCACAGATACGCAGTATTTT. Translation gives CASRVGLAASTDTQYF. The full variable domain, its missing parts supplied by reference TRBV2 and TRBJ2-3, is EPEVTQTPSHQVTQMGQEVILRCVPISNHLYFYWYRQILGQKVEFLVSFYNNEISEKSEIFDDQFSVERPDGSNFTLKIRSTKLEDSAMYFCASRVGLAASTDTQYFGPGTRLTVL.

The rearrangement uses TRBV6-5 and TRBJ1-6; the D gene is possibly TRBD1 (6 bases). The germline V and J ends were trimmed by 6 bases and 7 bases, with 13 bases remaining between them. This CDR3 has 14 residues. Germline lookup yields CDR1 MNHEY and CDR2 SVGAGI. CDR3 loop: CASRSGTQNSPLHF. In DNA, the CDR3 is TGTGCCAGCAGGTCCGGGACACAAAATTCACCCCTCCACTTT.

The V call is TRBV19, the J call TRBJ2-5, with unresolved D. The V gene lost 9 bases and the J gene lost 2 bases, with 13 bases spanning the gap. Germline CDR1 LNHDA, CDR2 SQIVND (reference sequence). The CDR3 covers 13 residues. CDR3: CASGREIQETQYF. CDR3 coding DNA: TGTGCCAGCGGCCGAGAAATACAAGAGACCCAGTACTTC.

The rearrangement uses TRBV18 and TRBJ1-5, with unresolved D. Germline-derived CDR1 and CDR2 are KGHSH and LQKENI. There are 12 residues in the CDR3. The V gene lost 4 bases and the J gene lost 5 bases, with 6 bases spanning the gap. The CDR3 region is CASSLRDQPQHF. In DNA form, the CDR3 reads TGTGCCAGCTCACTTAGAGATCAGCCCCAGCATTTT.

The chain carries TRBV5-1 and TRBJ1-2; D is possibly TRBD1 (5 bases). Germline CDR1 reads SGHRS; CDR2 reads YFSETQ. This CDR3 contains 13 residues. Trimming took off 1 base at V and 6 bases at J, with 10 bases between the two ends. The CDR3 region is CASSLQGSDGYTF. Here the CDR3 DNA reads TGCGCCAGCAGCTTGCAGGGTTCTGATGGCTACACCTTC.

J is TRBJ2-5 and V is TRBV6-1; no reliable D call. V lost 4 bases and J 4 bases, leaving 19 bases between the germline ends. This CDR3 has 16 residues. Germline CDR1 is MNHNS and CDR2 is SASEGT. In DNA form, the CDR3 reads TGTGCCAGCAGTGGCTTAGCTCTATATGGAAGAGAGACCCAGTACTTC. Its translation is CASSGLALYGRETQYF.

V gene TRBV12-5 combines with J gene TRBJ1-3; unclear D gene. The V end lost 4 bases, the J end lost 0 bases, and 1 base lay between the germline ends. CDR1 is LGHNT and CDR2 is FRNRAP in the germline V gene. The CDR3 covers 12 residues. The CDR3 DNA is TGTGCTAGTGGTTCCTCTGGAAACACCATATATTTT. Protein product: CASGSSGNTIYF. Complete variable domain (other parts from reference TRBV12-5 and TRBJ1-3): DARVTQTPRHKVTEMGQEVTMRCQPILGHNTVFWYRQTMMQGLELLAYFRNRAPLDDSGMPKDRFSAEMPDATLATLKIQPSEPRDSAVYFCASGSSGNTIYFGEGSWLTVV.

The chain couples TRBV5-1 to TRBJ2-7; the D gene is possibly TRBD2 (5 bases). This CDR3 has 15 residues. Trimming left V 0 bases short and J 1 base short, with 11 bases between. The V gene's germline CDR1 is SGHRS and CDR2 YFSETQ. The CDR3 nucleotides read TGCGCCAGCAGCTTGGAGCCGTCGGGATCCTACGAGCAGTACTTC. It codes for CASSLEPSGSYEQYF.

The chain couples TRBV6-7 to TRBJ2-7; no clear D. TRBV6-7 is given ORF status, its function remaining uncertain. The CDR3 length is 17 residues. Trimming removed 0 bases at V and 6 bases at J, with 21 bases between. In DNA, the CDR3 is TGTGCCAGCAGTTACTCGATTCGGAAAGGGCCCTCTGTCGAGCAGTACTTC. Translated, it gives CASSYSIRKGPSVEQYF.

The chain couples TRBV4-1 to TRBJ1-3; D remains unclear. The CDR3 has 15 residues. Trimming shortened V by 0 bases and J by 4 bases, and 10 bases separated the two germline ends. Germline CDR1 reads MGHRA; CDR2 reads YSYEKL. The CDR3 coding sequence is TGCGCCAGCAGCCAAGAAGCGGTTAGAGGAAACACCATATATTTT. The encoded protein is CASSQEAVRGNTIYF.

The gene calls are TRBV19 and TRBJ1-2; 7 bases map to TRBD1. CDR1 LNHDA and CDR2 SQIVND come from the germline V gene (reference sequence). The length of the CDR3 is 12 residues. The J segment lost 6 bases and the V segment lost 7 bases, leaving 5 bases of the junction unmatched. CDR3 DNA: TGTGCCAGTACTTTAACAGGGGATGGCTACACCTTC. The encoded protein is CASTLTGDGYTF.

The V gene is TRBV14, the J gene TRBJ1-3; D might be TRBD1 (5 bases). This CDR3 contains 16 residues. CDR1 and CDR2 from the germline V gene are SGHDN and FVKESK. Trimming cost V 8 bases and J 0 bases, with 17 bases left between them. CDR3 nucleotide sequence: TGTGCCAGCCGATTTCTTCGGGGCTTCTCTGGAAACACCATATATTTT. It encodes CASRFLRGFSGNTIYF.